This is a list of T cell receptor beta chains from one sample in a study of monozygotic twins with cystic fibrosis. Libraries were prepared by immunoSEQ multiplex PCR; TCRdb keeps only in-frame clonotypes and omits some of them. The table records fewer than 25,000 clones, around nine tenths of them present only once. What was sequenced was blood. These receptors were taken from a woman aged 25-40 years with cystic fibrosis. Both conserved end residues are part of each CDR3. Fields, in order: D gene, V gene, CDR3 length, clone size, J gene, CDR3 DNA, CDR3 protein. The D gene is left open where the match is weak. Clone size is not always given. Where it is, it says once, few, many or a class for expanded clones.

.	TRBV19	15	.	TRBJ2-3	TGTGCCAGTAGTATAGATCGATATACCACAGATACGCAGTATTTT	CASSIDRYTTDTQYF
.	TRBV9	18	.	TRBJ2-6	TGTGCCAGCAGCTTCCCACCCCAGGGTTCTGATCTTGCCAACGTCCTGACTTTC	CASSFPPQGSDLANVLTF
TRBD1	TRBV13	15	.	TRBJ2-7	TGTGCCAGCAGCCAACAGGGTACAGGGGCCTACGAGCAGTACTTC	CASSQQGTGAYEQYF
.	TRBV4-2	13	.	TRBJ1-6	TGTGCCAGCAGCCAAGTTGGGGAATCACCCCTCCACTTT	CASSQVGESPLHF
.	TRBV10-3	16	.	TRBJ1-2	TGTGCCATCAGTGAGCGGTGGGAGGGAATAGCCAGTGGCTACACCTTC	CAISERWEGIASGYTF
.	TRBV6-5	14	.	TRBJ1-2	TGTGCCAGCAGCCCACCTTCAGGGTACTATGGCTACACCTTC	CASSPPSGYYGYTF
.	TRBV5-6	15	few	TRBJ1-3	TGTGCCAGCAGACAGACCGGGACGCGTGGAAACACCATATATTTT	CASRQTGTRGNTIYF
.	TRBV4-3	14	.	TRBJ2-7	TGCGCCAGCAGCCAAGGTCGCGGTTCCTACGAGCAGTACTTC	CASSQGRGSYEQYF
.	TRBV30	14	.	TRBJ1-6	TGTGCCTGGAGTGTAATGGGAACTAGGTCACCCCTCCACTTT	CAWSVMGTRSPLHF
TRBD1	TRBV5-4	14	.	TRBJ2-5	TGTGCCAGCAGCCCGGGACAGGGGCGCGAGACCCAGTACTTC	CASSPGQGRETQYF
.	TRBV28	12	.	TRBJ2-1	TGTGCCAGCAGTTTTCAGCTACGGGAGCAGTTCTTC	CASSFQLREQFF
TRBD2	TRBV7-8	15	.	TRBJ2-5	TGTGCCAGCAGCTTAGCGCGAAGCGGGGGGCCCTCCCAGTACTTC	CASSLARSGGPSQYF
.	TRBV21-1	13	.	TRBJ1-2	TGTGCCAGCAGCAAAGTCCGTCCTGCTGGCTACACCTTC	CASSKVRPAGYTF
.	TRBV5-1	13	once	TRBJ2-2	TGCGCCAGCAGCTTGGTGGCGGCTCCGGAGCTGTTTTTT	CASSLVAAPELFF
.	TRBV14	15	.	TRBJ2-7	TGTGCCAGCAGCCAAGGGGGTTTCGGATTCTACGAGCAGTACTTC	CASSQGGFGFYEQYF
.	TRBV2	13	.	TRBJ1-6	TGTGCCAGCTCGCGGGACCGGGGATCACCCCTCCACTTT	CASSRDRGSPLHF
TRBD1	TRBV19	14	.	TRBJ1-2	TGTGCCAGTACCCGACAGGGGGCCTGGGTTGGCTACACCTTC	CASTRQGAWVGYTF
.	TRBV5-1	12	.	TRBJ2-5	TGCGCCAGCAGTGAGCCTTTAGAGACCCAGTACTTC	CASSEPLETQYF
TRBD1	TRBV5-4	17	.	TRBJ2-1	TGTGCCAGCAGCGGACAGGGGGCCGGGAGCTCCTACAATGAGCAGTTCTTC	CASSGQGAGSSYNEQFF
.	TRBV4-1	14	.	TRBJ1-1	TGCGCCAGCAGCCAACCGGGCCGGAACACTGAAGCTTTCTTT	CASSQPGRNTEAFF
.	TRBV27	12	once	TRBJ2-1	TGTGCCAGCAGTTTGGCAGGGGTGGAGCAGTTCTTC	CASSLAGVEQFF
.	TRBV19	13	.	TRBJ1-1	TGTGCCAGTTGTTTGGTTGAGGGGACTGAAGCTTTCTTT	CASCLVEGTEAFF
.	TRBV19	15	once	TRBJ1-2	TGTGCCAGCCAGAAGTCCCTGGGAGCTAACTATGGCTACACCTTC	CASQKSLGANYGYTF
.	TRBV11-2	15	.	TRBJ1-6	TGTGCCAGCAGCTTATCGAGCTCCTATAATTCACCCCTCCACTTT	CASSLSSSYNSPLHF
TRBD2	TRBV4-3	14	.	TRBJ2-1	TGCGCCAGCAGCTCGGGACTAGCGGGGACACAGCAGTTCTTC	CASSSGLAGTQQFF
TRBD1	TRBV28	12	.	TRBJ2-7	TGTGCCAGCAGTTCCGGGACAGGGGTGGGTTATTTC	CASSSGTGVGYF
TRBD2	TRBV5-1	15	.	TRBJ2-7	TGCGCCAGCAGCCCCACTAGCGGGAGGTTAGGGGAGCAGTACTTC	CASSPTSGRLGEQYF
.	TRBV4-1	16	.	TRBJ2-3	TGCGCCAGCAGCCAAGAAGGGACCCTACCCACAGATACGCAGTATTTT	CASSQEGTLPTDTQYF
.	TRBV6-5	12	.	TRBJ1-1	TGTGCCAGCAGCAGACGGAACACTGAAGCTTTCTTT	CASSRRNTEAFF
TRBD1	TRBV11-2	13	.	TRBJ1-2	TGTGCCAGCAGGTCAGGGGGGGCCAATGGCTACACCTTC	CASRSGGANGYTF
TRBD1	TRBV7-8	13	.	TRBJ2-1	TGTGCCAGCAGCTACGACAGGGTAAATGAGCAGTTCTTC	CASSYDRVNEQFF